What follows are 16 T cell receptor beta chains derived from one specimen sequenced in a study of shared clonotypes between healthy human individuals. Method: immunoSEQ multiplex PCR; TCRdb's copy keeps in-frame clones and lacks some. In the table there are millions of clones, 90% to 95% of which are singletons. Sequencing input: naive CD4+ T cells sorted from blood. Subset in this sample: CD45RA+ positively selected. These receptors were collected from a man between 18 and 35 years old in good health.

This chain links TRBV7-2 with TRBJ2-5, with D perhaps matching TRBD1 (5 bases). V dropped 3 bases and J dropped 6 bases, with 14 bases sitting between them. CDR1 SGHTA and CDR2 FQGNSA come from the germline V gene. The CDR3 sequence is 14 residues long. CDR3 coding DNA: TGTGCCAGCAGCTTTTCCGGTCAGGGTCAGACCCAGTACTTC. Its translation is CASSFSGQGQTQYF.

This chain links TRBV11-2 with TRBJ2-2, with 16 bases matching TRBD2. The CDR3 is 15 amino acids. In germline, CDR1 is SGHAT, CDR2 FQNNGV. V was clipped by 7 bases and J by 10 bases; unmatched bases: 6. The CDR3 DNA sequence: TGTGCCAGCACGGGACTAGCGGGGGGGCTAGTGGAGCTGTTTTTT. It encodes CASTGLAGGLVELFF.

The V gene is TRBV5-4, the J gene TRBJ2-2; 10 bases line up with TRBD1. The germline V gene has CDR1 SGHNT and CDR2 YYREEE (reference sequence). With 3 bases clipped from V and 3 bases from J, the junction kept 5 bases outside the gene matches. CDR3 size: 16 residues. The CDR3 loop is CASSSGDRGYTGELFF. The DNA for the CDR3 is TGTGCCAGCAGCTCGGGGGACAGGGGTTACACCGGGGAGCTGTTTTTT.

This chain joins TRBV5-1 and TRBJ2-5; no clear D gene. CDR1 is SGHRS and CDR2 is YFSETQ in the germline V gene. V lost 2 bases, J lost 1 base, and 9 bases lay in between. The CDR3 is made up of 14 amino acids. The CDR3 sequence: CASSFGRTQETQYF. The CDR3 nucleotides are TGCGCCAGCAGCTTCGGACGTACCCAAGAGACCCAGTACTTC.

The chain joins TRBV9 to TRBJ2-1; perhaps TRBD1 as D (6 bases). CDR3 length equals 16 residues. Germline assignment: CDR1 SGDLS and CDR2 YYNGEE. V was cut by 3 bases and J by 4 bases, with 17 bases left in between. The CDR3 protein is CASSALGTDSYNEQFF. The CDR3 DNA reads TGTGCCAGCAGCGCGTTGGGGACGGACAGTTACAATGAGCAGTTCTTC.

The CDR3 reads CASSLMGGPPSGYNEQFF. For the CDR3, the DNA is TGTGCCAGCAGCTTAATGGGAGGGCCGCCCAGTGGCTACAATGAGCAGTTCTTC. V is TRBV7-2 and J is TRBJ2-1, with TRBD2 matching 7 bases. V lost 2 bases, J lost 3 bases, and 13 bases stayed unmatched. The CDR3 extends over 18 amino acids. Germline V gives CDR1 SGHTA, CDR2 FQGNSA.

The chain has TRBV5-1 and TRBJ2-1; D is perhaps TRBD1 (6 bases). Trimming took off 2 bases at V and 4 bases at J, with 10 bases between the two ends. This CDR3 has 14 amino acids. Per the germline V gene, CDR1 is SGHRS and CDR2 is YFSETQ. The CDR3, as DNA: TGCGCCAGCAGCTTCCGGGACATATACAATGAGCAGTTCTTC. This gives the protein CASSFRDIYNEQFF.

This chain connects TRBV9 to TRBJ2-3, with 9 positions matching TRBD2. This CDR3 has 14 residues. The germline V gene has CDR1 SGDLS and CDR2 YYNGEE. The junction had 2 bases not matched to a gene; V was cut back by 3 bases and J by 3 bases. Here the CDR3 DNA reads TGTGCCAGCAGCGCGACTAGCGGAACAGATACGCAGTATTTT. It yields the protein CASSATSGTDTQYF.

On this clone: The same CDR3 is also encoded by other DNA sequences in this sample. V usage is TRBV27 and J usage is TRBJ1-5; TRBD1 is a possible D gene (5 bases). Germline V lookup: CDR1 MNHEY, CDR2 SMNVEV (reference sequence). V lost 5 bases and J 5 bases, leaving 10 bases between the germline ends. The CDR3 is 13 amino acids. DNA of the CDR3: TGTGCCAGCAGTCTCAGGGAAGATCAGCCCCAGCATTTT. Protein sequence: CASSLREDQPQHF.

This chain connects TRBV29-1 to TRBJ2-3, with D perhaps TRBD1 (6 bases). There are 15 residues in the CDR3. The ends were cut back, 7 bases at V and 0 bases at J, with 17 bases in the middle. Germline CDR1 is SQVTM and CDR2 is ANQGSEA. CDR3: CSGVKQGFSTDTQYF. In nucleotides, the CDR3 is TGCAGCGGGGTAAAACAGGGATTTAGCACAGATACGCAGTATTTT.

As for this clone: This may be a read error, as it is one base from a much larger clone. This CDR3 is also generated by other DNA sequences in the sample. The rearrangement joins TRBV6-6 to TRBJ1-1; D is uncertain. The V end was cut by 6 bases, the J end by 1 base, with 6 bases between. This CDR3 has 12 residues. Germline loops: CDR1 MNHNY, CDR2 SVGAGI (reference sequence). CDR3 region: CASSAPNTEAFF. In DNA form, the CDR3 reads TGTGCCAGCAGCGCCCCGAACACTGAAGCTTTCTTT.

The V and J genes are TRBV7-2 and TRBJ2-7, with D tentatively TRBD1 or TRBD2 (5 bases each). Trimming removed 3 bases from V and 6 bases from J, with 15 bases in between. The CDR3 is 14 amino acids. In germline, CDR1 is SGHTA, CDR2 FQGNSA. This chain's CDR3 is CASSFSGLGVEQYF. The CDR3 DNA follows: TGTGCCAGCAGCTTTTCGGGCCTGGGGGTCGAGCAGTACTTC.

The chain joins TRBV27 to TRBJ2-1, with 9 bases matching TRBD2. V trimming: 10 bases; J trimming: 5 bases; junction bases outside the gene matches: 9. The CDR3 totals 14 residues. Germline-derived CDR1 and CDR2 are MNHEY and SMNVEV (reference sequence). The CDR3 bases are TGTGCCATCCATAGCGGGAGTAAGAACAATGAGCAGTTCTTC. It codes for CAIHSGSKNNEQFF.

V usage is TRBV9 and J usage is TRBJ2-1; tentatively, D is TRBD2 (5 bases). The CDR3 has 17 residues. Germline CDR1 reads SGDLS; CDR2 reads YYNGEE. Between the trimmed V and J ends, which lost 4 bases and 0 bases, there was a span of 17 bases. The CDR3 is CASSPSDGLGSYNEQFF. The CDR3 DNA reads TGTGCCAGCAGCCCCTCTGACGGACTGGGCTCCTACAATGAGCAGTTCTTC.

The J gene is TRBJ2-1, the V gene TRBV28, with 10 nucleotides matching TRBD2. Germline CDR1 and CDR2: MDHEN and SYDVKM. The V and J ends lost 4 bases and 5 bases, in that order; junction bases with no gene match: 11. The CDR3 is 17 residues long. The CDR3 protein is CASSSNLLAGTNNEQFF. CDR3 DNA: TGTGCCAGCAGTTCCAACCTACTAGCGGGAACAAACAATGAGCAGTTCTTC. Based on the CDR3 plus reference TRBV28 and TRBJ2-1, the full variable domain is DVKVTQSSRYLVKRTGEKVFLECVQDMDHENMFWYRQDPGLGLRLIYFSYDVKMKEKGDIPEGYSVSREKKERFSLILESASTNQTSMYLCASSSNLLAGTNNEQFFGPGTRLTVL.

The chain uses TRBV5-1 and TRBJ1-5; D is undetermined. Germline V gene lookup returns CDR1 SGHRS and CDR2 YFSETQ. V gave up 2 bases and J gave up 0 bases, with 9 bases separating them. There are 15 residues in the CDR3. The CDR3 loop reads CASSFDYNSNQPQHF. Written as DNA, the CDR3 is TGCGCCAGCAGCTTCGACTATAATAGCAATCAGCCCCAGCATTTT.